The 18 T cell receptor beta chains below come from one sample, sequenced in a study of T cell repertoires in cytomegalovirus infection. Their target antigens are unknown. TCRdb reanalysed the reads using MiXCR and keeps one entry per CDR3 protein. The data hold approximately 990,000 distinct CDR3 sequences, with approximately 30% observed a single time. Sequences were derived from cultured CD8+ T cells from PBMCs, sampled from culture after CMV antigen stimulation. These receptors originate from a human donor in good health (CMV status not recorded). Some clones in this sample may be carry-over from other donors' samples.

In the case of this clonotype: A read error may produce the germline difference seen at one junction end. The gene calls are TRBV4-1 and TRBJ2-6; no clear D. CDR3 size: 15 residues. The germline gives CDR1 MGHRA, CDR2 YSYEKL. The CDR3 DNA is TGCGCCAGCAGCCAAGGCGTCTCTGAGGCCAACGTCCTGACTTTC. This encodes CASSQGVSEANVLTF.

Notes on this clonotype: A junction end diverges from the germline sequence, so it may reflect a read error. V gene TRBV7-8 combines with J gene TRBJ1-2, with D maybe TRBD1 (5 bases). CDR3 length: 16 residues. Germline assignment: CDR1 SGHVS and CDR2 FQNEAQ. CDR3 in DNA: TGTGTCAGCAGCTTAGATCAGGGCTCAGCTAACTATGGCTACACCTTC. It encodes CVSSLDQGSANYGYTF.

This clonotype has at least ten counts. This chain joins TRBV27 and TRBJ1-1; no reliable D call. The V end was cut by 4 bases, the J end by 7 bases, with 7 bases between. The CDR3 totals 11 residues. Germline V gene data show CDR1 as MNHEY and CDR2 as SMNVEV (reference sequence). In nucleotides, the CDR3 is TGTGCCAGCAGTTCCGGGCGTGAAGCTTTCTTT. Translation gives CASSSGREAFF.

About this clonotype: The junction and the germline gene differ at one end; a read error may be behind it. The chain recombines TRBV6-1 with TRBJ1-5, with a tentative D call TRBD1 (5 bases). The CDR3 is made up of 14 amino acids. Germline CDR1 is MNHNS and CDR2 is SASEGT. DNA for the CDR3: TGTGTCAGCAGTGAAGTTAGGGACGGTCAGCCCCAGCATTTT. Translating it yields CVSSEVRDGQPQHF.

This clonotype was detected ten times or more. This rearrangement joins TRBV7-6 to TRBJ2-5; D uncertain. CDR1 and CDR2 from the germline V gene are SGHVS and FNYEAQ. V was shortened by 3 bases and J by 5 bases, with 10 bases between the two germline ends. The CDR3 consists of 13 residues. The DNA of the CDR3 is TGTGCCAGCAGCTTGAGGCGGCGGGAGACCCAGTACTTC. The encoded protein is CASSLRRRETQYF.

Points on this clonotype: This likely comes from a read error, as the CDR3 has no conserved phenylalanine or tryptophan at its end. This chain links TRBV6-2 or TRBV6-3 with TRBJ2-7, with 9 bases that match TRBD1. CDR1 is MNHEY and CDR2 is SVGEGT in the germline V gene. V shed 5 bases, J shed 6 bases, and the junction held 14 bases outside the gene matches. The length of the CDR3 is 16 residues. The CDR3 here is CASSVISPWTGAEQYI. In nucleotides, the CDR3 is TGTGCCAGCAGTGTCATCTCCCCCTGGACAGGGGCCGAGCAGTACATC.

CDR3 protein: CSVGPGDYGYTF. The CDR3, as DNA: TGCAGCGTTGGACCGGGTGACTATGGCTACACCTTC. V and J are TRBV29-1 and TRBJ1-2, with no clear D. CDR1 is SQVTM and CDR2 is ANQGSEA in the germline V gene. This CDR3 comprises 12 residues. V lost 4 bases, J lost 3 bases, and 9 bases lay in between.

This clonotype was seen only once. The rearrangement uses TRBV5-1 and TRBJ2-7; D is perhaps TRBD2 (6 bases). This CDR3 comprises 15 residues. Germline V gene data show CDR1 as SGHRS and CDR2 as YFSETQ. The ends were cut back, 0 bases at V and 7 bases at J, with 17 bases in the middle. The CDR3, as DNA: TGCGCCAGCAGCTTGGATCGTCGGCAGGGAGGTGAGCAGTACTTC. As protein: CASSLDRRQGGEQYF.

The V gene is TRBV11-3, the J gene TRBJ1-4; D gene ambiguous. V was shortened by 6 bases and J by 8 bases, with 13 bases between the two germline ends. The length of the CDR3 is 13 residues. The germline V gene encodes CDR1 SGHNT and CDR2 YENEEA. The CDR3 spells CASSPTIGEKLFF. For the CDR3, the DNA is TGTGCCAGCAGTCCCACCATAGGCGAAAAACTGTTTTTT.

The rearrangement links TRBV7-6 to TRBJ2-1, with 12 bases matching TRBD2. CDR1 and CDR2 (germline): SGHVS, FNYEAQ. The CDR3 contains 16 residues. V shed 5 bases and J 6 bases; nucleotides not matched to a gene: 8. The CDR3 bases are TGTGCCAGCAGCCCTCCTAGCGGGGGGGCGTTCAATGAGCAGTTCTTC. Translation gives CASSPPSGGAFNEQFF.

This clonotype was recorded a few times. The chain links TRBV10-3 to TRBJ2-6; D is perhaps TRBD1 or TRBD2 (5 bases each). The V gene lost 4 bases and the J gene lost 0 bases, with 16 bases spanning the gap. This CDR3 has 18 amino acids. The V gene's germline CDR1 is ENHRY and CDR2 SYGVKD. CDR3 in amino acids: CAISGPGTDSSGANVLTF. The CDR3 bases are TGTGCCATCAGTGGGCCCGGGACCGACAGCTCTGGGGCCAACGTCCTGACTTTC.

In this sample, this clonotype turned up a few times. V gene TRBV5-1 combines with J gene TRBJ1-6, with TRBD1 identical over 9 bases. V lost 4 bases and J lost 7; bases outside the gene matches: 9. This CDR3 has 16 amino acids. Per the germline V gene, CDR1 is SGHRS and CDR2 is YFSETQ. CDR3 amino acids: CASSILQGARNSPLHF. CDR3 DNA sequence: TGCGCCAGCAGCATATTACAGGGGGCGAGAAATTCACCCCTCCACTTT.

The chain's CDR3 is CASSETSGEKTQYF. Here the CDR3 DNA reads TGCGCCAGCAGCGAGACTAGCGGGGAAAAGACCCAGTACTTC. The rearrangement links TRBV4-1 to TRBJ2-5; 11 bases map to TRBD2. CDR1 and CDR2 from the germline V gene are MGHRA and YSYEKL. V lost 5 bases and J lost 6; bases outside the gene matches: 5. The length of the CDR3 is 14 residues.

The sample holds a few counts of this clonotype. This chain uses TRBV7-2 with TRBJ1-3; D is unclear. Between the trimmed V and J ends, which lost 3 bases and 4 bases, there was a span of 10 bases. Germline V gene lookup returns CDR1 SGHTA and CDR2 FQGNSA. This CDR3 is 14 amino acids long. Here the CDR3 reads CASSFVGPGNTIYF. CDR3 sequence (DNA): TGTGCCAGCAGCTTCGTAGGCCCCGGAAACACCATATATTTT.

This clonotype was observed a handful of times. This chain links TRBV11-2 with TRBJ2-1, with 9 bases matching TRBD2. The germline gives CDR1 SGHAT, CDR2 FQNNGV. The CDR3 is made up of 17 amino acids. Germline trimming cut 3 bases from V and 2 bases from J; bases unmatched to any gene: 8. The CDR3 DNA is TGTGCCAGCAGCTTTGGGGCAGCGGGGGGCCCCTACAATGAGCAGTTCTTC. It translates to CASSFGAAGGPYNEQFF.

A word on this clonotype: A much larger clone differs by one base, so this may be a read error. The chain couples TRBV7-6 to TRBJ2-1; D perhaps matches TRBD2 (5 bases). Germline-derived CDR1 and CDR2 are SGHVS and FNYEAQ. V was shortened by 5 bases and J by 0 bases, with 14 bases between the two germline ends. This CDR3 region has 16 residues. CDR3: CASSPSRLRSYNEQFF. CDR3 sequence (DNA): TGTGCCAGCAGCCCATCGAGACTACGCTCCTACAATGAGCAGTTCTTC.

V usage is TRBV7-6 and J usage is TRBJ2-2; 16 bases align to TRBD2. Germline V gene lookup returns CDR1 SGHVS and CDR2 FNYEAQ. J gave up 7 bases and V 5 bases, and 13 bases lay outside the gene matches. This CDR3 region has 19 residues. The CDR3 loop reads CASSLTGLAGGPYSGELFF. In nucleotides, the CDR3 is TGTGCCAGCAGCCTAACGGGACTAGCGGGGGGGCCTTACAGCGGGGAGCTGTTTTTT.

V usage is TRBV7-6 and J usage is TRBJ2-2; 7 bases line up with TRBD1. Germline V gene data show CDR1 as SGHVS and CDR2 as FNYEAQ. The CDR3 length is 15 residues. V lost 4 bases and J lost 6; bases outside the gene matches: 8. The CDR3 nucleotides are TGTGCCAGCAGCTGGGACAGTGGTAGCGCCGGGGAGCTGTTTTTT. This encodes CASSWDSGSAGELFF.